The 31 T cell receptor beta chains in this list originate from one sample, sequenced in a study of type 1 regulatory T cells. TCRdb recomputed calls from the reads with MiXCR, one row per CDR3 protein. The table lists about 65,000 distinct CDR3 sequences, about 50% of them singletons. Antigens for these TCRs are unknown. The sequenced sample consisted of cultured non-Tr1 T cells, either the whole culture or a sorted T cell fraction (not recorded which). The receptors shown here come from a human donor in good health.

This clonotype has just a few counts. The chain's CDR3 is CASSGVTGQGNTEAFF. In DNA form, the CDR3 reads TGCGCCAGCAGCGGGGTTACAGGCCAGGGGAACACTGAAGCTTTCTTT. The chain joins TRBV5-1 to TRBJ1-1, with D possibly TRBD1 on 5 matching bases. V was pared by 4 bases and J by 1 base, with 17 bases between. This CDR3 is 16 amino acids long. The germline V gene encodes CDR1 SGHRS and CDR2 YFSETQ.

This clonotype showed up just a few times. V is TRBV5-1 and J is TRBJ2-3, with 9 bases aligning to TRBD2. Germline values: CDR1 SGHRS, CDR2 YFSETQ. V dropped 3 bases and J dropped 0; count of bases not matched to a gene: 8. The CDR3 extends over 17 amino acids. The CDR3, as DNA: TGCGCCAGCAGCTGGGGCCCTAGCGGGGCGAGCACAGATACGCAGTATTTT. Its translation is CASSWGPSGASTDTQYF.

This chain uses TRBV12-5 with TRBJ2-7; 7 bases align to TRBD1. V was pared by 3 bases and J by 2 bases, with 13 bases of the junction left unmatched. The CDR3 extends over 17 amino acids. From germline, CDR1 is LGHNT and CDR2 FRNRAP. This CDR3 reads CASGFTPGQAATYEQYF. CDR3 in DNA: TGTGCTAGTGGTTTTACCCCTGGACAGGCCGCGACCTACGAGCAGTACTTC.

The V and J genes are TRBV14 and TRBJ1-4; possible D gene TRBD1, 5 bases. CDR3 size: 15 residues. Between the trimmed V and J ends, which lost 4 bases and 6 bases, there was a span of 15 bases. Germline V gives CDR1 SGHDN, CDR2 FVKESK. The CDR3 nucleotides read TGTGCCAGCAGCCTGCGGCGGGGGAGCTATGAAAAACTGTTTTTT. Protein product: CASSLRRGSYEKLFF.

The genes are TRBV12-3 or TRBV12-4 and TRBJ1-1; D gene unclear. V was pared by 5 bases and J by 14 bases, with 21 bases between. This CDR3 contains 13 residues. The CDR3 is CASSLGKSPMEFF. CDR3 bases: TGTGCCAGCAGTCTCGGGAAATCACCCATGGAGTTCTTT.

This clonotype was found a few times. The CDR3 region is CASTLAGELFF. DNA for the CDR3: TGTGCCAGCACACTTGCCGGGGAGCTGTTTTTT. The chain couples TRBV7-9 to TRBJ2-2; D call uncertain. Trimming shortened V by 7 bases and J by 6 bases, and 6 bases separated the two germline ends. Germline V gene data show CDR1 as SEHNR and CDR2 as FQNEAQ (reference sequence). The CDR3 loop spans 11 amino acids.

The V gene is TRBV5-4, the J gene TRBJ1-2; TRBD1 matches 7 bases. Trimming took 9 bases from V and 8 from J; bases not matched to a gene: 13. The germline gives CDR1 SGHNT, CDR2 YYREEE (reference sequence). The CDR3 runs to 13 residues. This CDR3 is CAITGDSKGGYTF. The CDR3 DNA reads TGTGCCATTACCGGGGACAGTAAAGGAGGCTACACCTTC.

This clonotype was seen more than once but under ten times. The genes are TRBV28 and TRBJ2-1; no firm D call. Looked up from germline, CDR1 is MDHEN and CDR2 is SYDVKM. Deletions cut 3 bases from V and 0 bases from J, with 9 bases between. CDR3 length equals 15 residues. In nucleotides, the CDR3 is TGTGCCAGCAGTTTGGCAGGTAACTCCTACAATGAGCAGTTCTTC. Translation: CASSLAGNSYNEQFF.

CDR3 protein: CASSSPGLSTDTQYF. The DNA for the CDR3 is TGTGCCAGCAGTTCCCCAGGACTTTCCACAGATACGCAGTATTTT. The chain is built from TRBV12-3 or TRBV12-4 and TRBJ2-3; a possible D gene is TRBD2 (5 bases). This CDR3 spans 15 amino acids. Trimming took off 4 bases at V and 2 bases at J, with 13 bases between the two ends.

This clonotype was counted only a few times. The V gene is TRBV12-3 or TRBV12-4, the J gene TRBJ1-1; maybe TRBD1 (5 bases). Trimming stripped 4 bases from V and 0 bases from J, with 9 bases between. This CDR3 contains 14 residues. The CDR3 DNA is TGTGCCAGCAGTTCCCCGGGGCTGAACACTGAAGCTTTCTTT. This encodes CASSSPGLNTEAFF.

This clonotype was counted between two and nine times. V and J are TRBV7-2 and TRBJ2-1, with TRBD1 matching 7 bases. CDR1 is SGHTA, CDR2 FQGNSA, per germline. V lost 1 base to trimming and J lost 0 bases; unmatched junction nucleotides: 6. The CDR3 length is 17 residues. This CDR3 reads CASSLEQGQSSYNEQFF. Here the CDR3 DNA reads TGTGCCAGCAGCTTAGAGCAGGGACAGAGCTCCTACAATGAGCAGTTCTTC.

The CDR3 region is CASSLASEGRGSPLHF. Written as DNA, the CDR3 is TGTGCCAGCAGCTTGGCCTCGGAGGGACGAGGCTCACCCCTCCACTTT. The chain has TRBV7-6 and TRBJ1-6, with a tentative D call TRBD1 (5 bases). The CDR3 runs 16 residues. Germline CDR1 SGHVS, CDR2 FNYEAQ. The ends were cut back, 3 bases at V and 10 bases at J, with 19 bases in the middle.

V and J are TRBV7-2 and TRBJ2-1, with a possible D match to TRBD2 (5 bases). Germline assignment: CDR1 SGHTA and CDR2 FQGNSA. The V gene lost 2 bases and the J gene lost 5 bases, with 10 bases spanning the gap. This CDR3 is built from 14 residues. In DNA form, the CDR3 reads TGTGCCAGCAGCTTATTCGCGGGTAACAATGAGCAGTTCTTC. Translated: CASSLFAGNNEQFF.

The rearrangement links TRBV5-1 to TRBJ1-1; D is ambiguous. With 0 bases removed from V and 4 bases from J, the gap between germline ends came to 10 bases. The germline V gene has CDR1 SGHRS and CDR2 YFSETQ. The CDR3 runs 14 residues. CDR3 in amino acids: CASSLARVRTEAFF. The CDR3 DNA follows: TGCGCCAGCAGCTTGGCGAGGGTTCGCACTGAAGCTTTCTTT.

This clonotype was found a few times. The chain joins TRBV18 to TRBJ1-2; unclear D gene. The V and J ends lost 3 bases and 0 bases respectively, with 11 bases between them. The germline V gene encodes CDR1 KGHSH and CDR2 LQKENI. The CDR3 totals 15 residues. Written as DNA, the CDR3 is TGTGCCAGCTCACCGGGTCCGTCAGCTAACTATGGCTACACCTTC. Its translation: CASSPGPSANYGYTF.

The chain combines TRBV27 with TRBJ1-1, with 10 bases aligning to TRBD1. Germline CDR1 MNHEY, CDR2 SMNVEV (reference sequence). The CDR3 loop spans 14 amino acids. V lost 5 bases and J lost 6; bases outside the gene matches: 6. In DNA form, the CDR3 reads TGTGCCAGCAGTCCATGGGGGACAGGGGCTGAAGCTTTCTTT. Translated, it gives CASSPWGTGAEAFF.

The chain uses TRBV20-1 and TRBJ2-5; D is possibly TRBD2 (5 bases). The V end lost 2 bases, the J end lost 5 bases, and 18 bases lay between the germline ends. CDR3 length equals 15 residues. CDR1 and CDR2 (germline): DFQATT, SNEGSKA (reference sequence). The CDR3 DNA follows: TGCAGTGCTAGATCGCCGGGGTGGGTTATGGAGACCCAGTACTTC. It specifies CSARSPGWVMETQYF.

The chain combines TRBV12-3 or TRBV12-4 with TRBJ1-1, with D possibly TRBD1 on 6 matching bases. With 2 bases removed from V and 6 bases from J, the gap between germline ends came to 16 bases. The CDR3 runs 15 residues. For the CDR3, the DNA is TGTGCCAGCAGTTTATGGGGGCAGAGAAACGCTGAAGCTTTCTTT. Protein sequence: CASSLWGQRNAEAFF.

In its sample, this clonotype was seen once. J is TRBJ2-2 and V is TRBV7-8; D may correspond to TRBD1 or TRBD2 (5 bases each). There are 14 residues in the CDR3. CDR1 is SGHVS, CDR2 FQNEAQ, per germline. V gave up 5 bases and J gave up 5 bases, with 12 bases separating them. CDR3 protein: CASSQSWGTGELFF. The CDR3 DNA is TGTGCCAGCAGCCAATCATGGGGGACCGGGGAGCTGTTTTTT.

This clonotype appeared a single time. Written as DNA, the CDR3 is TGTGCCATCAGAGCCTTCGGAGAAACCGGGGAGCTGTTTTTT. Translating gives CAIRAFGETGELFF. The chain uses TRBV10-3 and TRBJ2-2; D uncertain. V shed 6 bases and J shed 5 bases, with 13 bases lying between them. The germline CDR1 and CDR2 sequences are ENHRY and SYGVKD. This CDR3 region has 14 residues.

V and J are TRBV12-3 or TRBV12-4 and TRBJ2-6; 8 positions agree with TRBD1. The ends lost 6 bases at V and 4 bases at J; junction bases unmatched: 5. This CDR3 has 15 amino acids. The CDR3 protein is CASSRQGTGANVLTF. CDR3 nucleotide sequence: TGTGCCAGCAGCCGACAGGGGACCGGGGCCAACGTCCTGACTTTC.

This chain connects TRBV6-5 to TRBJ2-7, with 7 bases matching TRBD1. CDR3 size: 15 residues. Germline CDR1 MNHEY, CDR2 SVGAGI. V shed 0 bases and J 6 bases; nucleotides not matched to a gene: 8. The CDR3 loop is CASSYSKQGSTEQYF. The CDR3 coding sequence is TGTGCCAGCAGTTACTCGAAACAGGGGTCGACCGAGCAGTACTTC.

This clonotype was recorded a few times. At one boundary the junction diverges from the germline segment, which might be a read error. The rearrangement links TRBV5-1 to TRBJ2-1; TRBD2 matches 11 bases. Germline CDR1 is SGHRS and CDR2 is YFSETQ. This CDR3 is built from 18 residues. CDR3 DNA: TGCGCAAGCAGCTTGGCCGGGCTAGCGGGGGGTAATTACAATGAGCAGTTCTTC. It yields the protein CASSLAGLAGGNYNEQFF.

Regarding this clonotype: The CDR3 end shows no conserved phenylalanine or tryptophan, and so a read error is likely. The V call is TRBV5-1, the J call TRBJ1-6; perhaps TRBD1 as D (5 bases). The CDR3 totals 14 residues. Germline CDR1 is SGHRS and CDR2 is YFSETQ. The V gene lost 6 bases and the J gene lost 10 bases, with 17 bases spanning the gap. CDR3 sequence reads: CASTSTAGGSPLHL. As DNA, the CDR3 is TGCGCCAGCACCTCGACGGCCGGGGGGTCACCCCTCCACCTT.

This rearrangement joins TRBV20-1 to TRBJ1-4; 7 bases align to TRBD1. The germline V gene encodes CDR1 DFQATT and CDR2 SNEGSKA (reference sequence). The V and J ends lost 5 bases and 8 bases, in that order; junction bases with no gene match: 8. The length of the CDR3 is 13 residues. The CDR3 DNA reads TGCAGTGCTTCACAGGGGTCGCGCGAAAAACTGTTTTTT. Translated: CSASQGSREKLFF.

The V gene is TRBV20-1, the J gene TRBJ2-5; D could derive from TRBD1 or TRBD2 (5 bases each). Trimming took off 3 bases at V and 4 bases at J, with 21 bases between the two ends. The CDR3 covers 16 residues. Germline V gene lookup returns CDR1 DFQATT and CDR2 SNEGSKA (reference sequence). Written as DNA, the CDR3 is TGCAGTGCTAGCAGGGCCGCCCCCGGGGACGGAGAGACCCAGTACTTC. Its protein product is CSASRAAPGDGETQYF.

The DNA of the CDR3 is TGCAGTGCTAGAGGGGCAGAACCCTATGGCTACACCTTC. Its translation: CSARGAEPYGYTF. The rearrangement links TRBV20-1 to TRBJ1-2; D gene uncertain. The V gene's germline CDR1 is DFQATT and CDR2 SNEGSKA (reference sequence). The CDR3 has 13 residues. With 1 base removed from V and 4 bases from J, the gap between germline ends came to 10 bases.

V is TRBV4-2 and J is TRBJ2-3; 13 bases are a match to TRBD2. V was pared by 4 bases and J by 5 bases, with 6 bases of the junction left unmatched. The CDR3 has 16 amino acids. CDR1 is LGHNA and CDR2 is YNFKEQ in the germline V gene. The CDR3 reads CASSPGTSGAQDTQYF. The CDR3 region has the DNA TGTGCCAGCAGCCCGGGGACTAGCGGGGCTCAAGATACGCAGTATTTT.

By its share, this clonotype is medium-sized (0.01 to 0.1%). The chain is built from TRBV4-1 and TRBJ1-2; D is perhaps TRBD1 (5 bases). Germline V lookup: CDR1 MGHRA, CDR2 YSYEKL. Trimming took off 3 bases at V and 4 bases at J, with 15 bases between the two ends. The CDR3 totals 15 residues. The CDR3 is CASSQAGTEVYGYTF. CDR3 bases: TGCGCCAGCAGCCAGGCCGGGACCGAGGTCTATGGCTACACCTTC.

V gene TRBV30 combines with J gene TRBJ1-1, with D hard to call. The CDR3 totals 12 residues. Trimming pared 4 bases from V and 4 bases from J, leaving 10 bases between. Germline CDR1 is GTSNPN and CDR2 is SVGIG (reference sequence). The CDR3 sequence is CAWIPEGTEAFF. Written as DNA, the CDR3 is TGTGCCTGGATCCCGGAGGGCACTGAAGCTTTCTTT.

Regarding this clonotype: The junction and the germline gene differ at one end; a read error may be behind it. J is TRBJ2-2 and V is TRBV30; D is uncertain. This CDR3 region has 12 residues. Germline lookup yields CDR1 GTSNPN and CDR2 SVGIG (reference sequence). As DNA, the CDR3 is TGTGCCTGGAGAGGCTCGACCGAGGAGCTGTTTTTT. It encodes CAWRGSTEELFF.